The 12 T cell receptor beta chains below were found in one sample sequenced in a study of vaccination effects on CD4 cells after COVID-19. Researchers isolated CD4+ T cells once approximately ten days of culture had elapsed. TCRdb's copy holds only in-frame clones and misses some; the assay was immunoSEQ multiplex PCR. This table holds about 37,000 clones, 65% to 75% found once. The antigens these receptors bind are not known. The sample consisted of CD4+ T cells from PBMCs cultured without peptide, taken before COVID-19 vaccination. The origin of the receptors is a human donor who received a COVID-19 vaccine.

The chain couples TRBV7-2 to TRBJ2-7, with D possibly called TRBD1 or TRBD2 (6 bases each). Trimming cost V 1 base and J 3 bases, with 13 bases left between them. Germline V gene sequence: CDR1 SGHTA, CDR2 FQGNSA. The CDR3 runs to 15 residues. The CDR3: CASSLGWGAIYEQYF. The CDR3 DNA follows: TGTGCCAGCAGCTTAGGATGGGGGGCTATCTACGAGCAGTACTTC.

The V gene is TRBV6-5, the J gene TRBJ2-7; D might be TRBD1 (6 bases). Trimming removed 7 bases from V and 3 bases from J, with 16 bases in between. The germline gives CDR1 MNHEY, CDR2 SVGAGI. The length of the CDR3 is 14 residues. The chain's CDR3 is CASTLGDIIYEQYF. In nucleotides, the CDR3 is TGTGCCAGCACCTTAGGGGACATCATCTACGAGCAGTACTTC.

By frequency in the sample, this clone is medium-sized. The chain links TRBV7-2 to TRBJ2-5, with D unclear. The CDR3 spans 11 residues. Trimming cost V 1 base and J 4 bases, with 1 base left between them. The germline CDR1 and CDR2 sequences are SGHTA and FQGNSA. CDR3 sequence: CASSLVETQYF. The CDR3 nucleotides read TGTGCCAGCAGCTTAGTAGAGACCCAGTACTTC.

The chain combines TRBV28 with TRBJ1-2; TRBD1 aligns across 8 bases. V trimming: 7 bases; J trimming: 5 bases; junction bases outside the gene matches: 15. The CDR3 spans 16 residues. CDR1 and CDR2 from the germline V gene are MDHEN and SYDVKM. This CDR3 is CASTLAGQDPLYGYTF. Here the CDR3 DNA reads TGTGCCAGCACGCTGGCGGGACAGGACCCATTATATGGCTACACCTTC.

The rearrangement joins TRBV24-1 to TRBJ2-5; the D is unclear. This CDR3 comprises 19 residues. Germline loops: CDR1 KGHDR, CDR2 SFDVKD. The V end lost 1 base, the J end lost 5 bases, and 25 bases lay between the germline ends. The CDR3 region is CATSDLDRQLRVSLETQYF. The CDR3 nucleotides read TGTGCCACCAGTGATTTAGATCGCCAGCTAAGGGTTTCCTTGGAGACCCAGTACTTC.

The rearrangement links TRBV28 to TRBJ2-1; 7 bases are a match to TRBD2. The germline V gene has CDR1 MDHEN and CDR2 SYDVKM. J lost 6 bases, V lost 8 bases, and 7 bases had no gene match. The CDR3 runs 13 residues. The CDR3: CASSGGRANEQFF. Here the CDR3 DNA reads TGTGCCAGCTCGGGCGGGAGAGCCAATGAGCAGTTCTTC.

This clone was seen a handful of times. The DNA is omitted, as the CDR3 cannot be located on it reliably, and the CDR3 follows TCRdb's listing. This chain joins TRBV19 and TRBJ2-2. Germline V gene sequence: CDR1 LNHDA, CDR2 SQIVND (reference sequence). The CDR3 is 16 residues long, counting both termini. The CDR3 sequence: CASSFPDTFGAGELFF.

The table lists this clone with a few counts. This chain joins TRBV4-1 and TRBJ1-4; D might be TRBD1 (5 bases). Trimming removed 0 bases from V and 5 bases from J, with 13 bases in between. CDR3 length equals 16 residues. CDR1 is MGHRA, CDR2 YSYEKL, per germline. DNA for the CDR3: TGCGCCAGCAGCCAAGAAGGGGAGCCCAACAATGAAAAACTGTTTTTT. Protein sequence: CASSQEGEPNNEKLFF.

V and J are TRBV19 and TRBJ1-5; D gene uncertain. Trimming left V 5 bases short and J 0 bases short, with 5 bases between. This CDR3 is built from 13 residues. From germline, CDR1 is LNHDA and CDR2 SQIVND (reference sequence). The chain's CDR3 is CASSRDSNQPQHF. The CDR3 DNA reads as TGTGCCAGTAGTCGAGATAGCAATCAGCCCCAGCATTTT.

The chain is built from TRBV2 and TRBJ1-6, with TRBD1 as a possible D gene (5 bases). Germline-derived CDR1 and CDR2 are SNHLY and FYNNEI. V dropped 5 bases and J dropped 0 bases, with 8 bases sitting between them. CDR3 length: 15 amino acids. The CDR3 is CASSTGSSYNSPLHF. The CDR3 region has the DNA TGTGCCAGCAGTACAGGAAGCTCCTATAATTCACCCCTCCACTTT. Based on the CDR3 plus reference TRBV2 and TRBJ1-6, the full variable domain is EPEVTQTPSHQVTQMGQEVILRCVPISNHLYFYWYRQILGQKVEFLVSFYNNEISEKSEIFDDQFSVERPDGSNFTLKIRSTKLEDSAMYFCASSTGSSYNSPLHFGNGTRLTVT.

This clone was found once. This rearrangement joins TRBV7-2 to TRBJ2-3, with D possibly being TRBD2 (6 bases). V was cut by 5 bases and J by 0 bases, with 15 bases left in between. The CDR3 is 16 residues long. CDR1 and CDR2 (germline): SGHTA, FQGNSA. This chain's CDR3 is CASSPPGLRSTDTQYF. The DNA of the CDR3 is TGTGCCAGCAGCCCGCCGGGACTGAGAAGCACAGATACGCAGTATTTT.

The chain employs TRBV2 and TRBJ2-3; D not resolved. CDR1 is SNHLY, CDR2 FYNNEI, per germline. The CDR3 consists of 13 residues. Trimming removed 7 bases at V and 2 bases at J, with 10 bases between. The CDR3 DNA reads TGTGCCAGCAAAGGGTTGTACACAGATACGCAGTATTTT. It specifies CASKGLYTDTQYF.